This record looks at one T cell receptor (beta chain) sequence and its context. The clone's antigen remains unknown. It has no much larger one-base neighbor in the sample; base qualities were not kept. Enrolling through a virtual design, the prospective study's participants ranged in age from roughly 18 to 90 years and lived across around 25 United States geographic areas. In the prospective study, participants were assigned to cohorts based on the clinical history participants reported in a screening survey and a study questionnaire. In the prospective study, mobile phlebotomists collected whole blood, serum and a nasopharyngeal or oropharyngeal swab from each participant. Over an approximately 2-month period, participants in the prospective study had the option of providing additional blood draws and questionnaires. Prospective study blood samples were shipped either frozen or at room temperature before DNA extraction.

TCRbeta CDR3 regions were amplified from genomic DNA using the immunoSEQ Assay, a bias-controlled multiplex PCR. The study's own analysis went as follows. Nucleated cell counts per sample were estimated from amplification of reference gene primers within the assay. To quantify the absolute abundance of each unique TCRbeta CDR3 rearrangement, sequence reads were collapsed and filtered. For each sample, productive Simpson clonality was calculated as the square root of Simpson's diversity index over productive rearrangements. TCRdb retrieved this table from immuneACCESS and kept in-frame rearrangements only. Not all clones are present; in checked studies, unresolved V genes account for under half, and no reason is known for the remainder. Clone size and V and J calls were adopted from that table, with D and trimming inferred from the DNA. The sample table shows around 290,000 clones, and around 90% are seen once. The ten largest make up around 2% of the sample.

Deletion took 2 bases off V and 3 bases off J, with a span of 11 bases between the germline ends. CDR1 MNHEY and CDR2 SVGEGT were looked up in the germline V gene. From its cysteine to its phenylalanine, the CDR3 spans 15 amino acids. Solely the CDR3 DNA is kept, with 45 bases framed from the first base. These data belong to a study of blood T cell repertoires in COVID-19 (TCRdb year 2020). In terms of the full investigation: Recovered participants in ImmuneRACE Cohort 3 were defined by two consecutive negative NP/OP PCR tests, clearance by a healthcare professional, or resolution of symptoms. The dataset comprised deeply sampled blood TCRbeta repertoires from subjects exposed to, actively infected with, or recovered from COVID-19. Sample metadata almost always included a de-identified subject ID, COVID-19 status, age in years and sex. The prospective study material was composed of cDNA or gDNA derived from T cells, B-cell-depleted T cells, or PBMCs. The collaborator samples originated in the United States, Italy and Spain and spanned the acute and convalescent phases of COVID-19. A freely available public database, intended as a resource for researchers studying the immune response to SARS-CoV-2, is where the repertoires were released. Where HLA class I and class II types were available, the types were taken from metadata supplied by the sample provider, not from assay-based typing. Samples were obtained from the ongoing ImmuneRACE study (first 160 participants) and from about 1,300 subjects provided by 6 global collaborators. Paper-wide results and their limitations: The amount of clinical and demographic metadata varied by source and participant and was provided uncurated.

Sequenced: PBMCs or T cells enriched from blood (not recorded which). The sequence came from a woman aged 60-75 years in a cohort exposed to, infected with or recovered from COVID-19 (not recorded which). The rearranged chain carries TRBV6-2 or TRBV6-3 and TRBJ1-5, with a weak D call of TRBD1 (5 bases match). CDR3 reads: CASSYRQGNNQPQHF. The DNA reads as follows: TGTGCCAGCAGTTACCGGCAGGGCAACAATCAGCCCCAGCATTTT.